The rows below give T cell receptor beta chains drawn from one sample of a study of cytomegalovirus exposure and HLA in healthy donors. Clones were sequenced by immunoSEQ multiplex PCR, and TCRdb holds only the in-frame ones, with some missing. This table has 150,000 to 160,000 clones, roughly 81% appearing once. The source material was PBMCs. Every receptor here comes from a woman between 18 and 29 years old in good health and CMV-seronegative. CDR3s include the opening cysteine and the closing phenylalanine or tryptophan. Each record gives: J gene, CDR3 length, V gene, clone size, D gene, CDR3 protein, CDR3 DNA. The D gene is left open where the match is weak. Expanded clones get a size class; other rows say once, few or many, or leave the size out.

TRBJ2-3 14 TRBV4-3 NA NA CASSRVVETDTQYF TGCGCCAGCAGTCGCGTAGTCGAGACAGATACGCAGTATTTT
TRBJ1-5 14 TRBV19 once TRBD1 CASSLQGTDQPQHF TGTGCCAGTAGCTTACAGGGGACGGATCAGCCCCAGCATTTT
TRBJ1-5 16 TRBV7-2 NA TRBD1 CASSLRTGTGNQPQHF TGTGCCAGCAGCTTACGAACCGGGACAGGCAATCAGCCCCAGCATTTT
TRBJ1-2 11 TRBV7-9 NA NA CASSAAYGYTF TGTGCCAGCAGCGCGGCCTATGGCTACACCTTC
TRBJ1-2 12 TRBV2 NA TRBD1 CASGQGNYGYTF TGTGCCAGCGGACAGGGAAACTATGGCTACACCTTC
TRBJ2-1 15 TRBV19 NA NA CASSILGARRNEQFF TGTGCCAGTAGTATACTAGGAGCGCGTCGGAATGAGCAGTTCTTC
TRBJ2-6 18 TRBV15 few TRBD1 CATSRDPDRHSGANVLTF TGTGCCACCAGCAGAGATCCGGACAGGCACTCTGGGGCCAACGTCCTGACTTTC
TRBJ2-7 17 TRBV11-2 NA TRBD1 CASSSHPGTGGTYEQYF TGTGCCAGCAGCTCCCACCCCGGGACAGGGGGCACCTACGAGCAGTACTTC
TRBJ2-1 14 TRBV9 NA TRBD2 CASSGGLAHNEQFF TGTGCCAGCAGCGGAGGACTAGCGCACAATGAGCAGTTCTTC
TRBJ1-5 18 TRBV19 NA TRBD1 CASSHRDRGFSGNQPQHF TGTGCCAGTAGTCACCGGGACAGGGGCTTTTCGGGCAATCAGCCCCAGCATTTT
TRBJ1-2 15 TRBV28 NA TRBD1 CASSFDRGLSYGYTF TGTGCCAGCAGTTTCGACAGGGGGTTATCCTATGGCTACACCTTC
TRBJ1-1 17 TRBV4-1 once NA CASSQGSQGKVATEAFF TGCGCCAGCAGCCAAGGGTCGCAGGGGAAGGTGGCCACTGAAGCTTTCTTT
TRBJ1-4 14 TRBV27 NA TRBD1 CASSPQGAHEKLFF TGTGCCAGCAGCCCCCAGGGGGCACATGAAAAACTGTTTTTT
TRBJ2-1 16 TRBV5-1 NA TRBD2 CASSLGAGGSYNEQFF TGCGCCAGCAGCTTGGGGGCGGGGGGTTCCTACAATGAGCAGTTCTTC
TRBJ2-1 14 TRBV6-6 NA TRBD2 CASSYSGTSREQFF TGTGCCAGCAGTTACTCCGGGACTAGTCGTGAGCAGTTCTTC